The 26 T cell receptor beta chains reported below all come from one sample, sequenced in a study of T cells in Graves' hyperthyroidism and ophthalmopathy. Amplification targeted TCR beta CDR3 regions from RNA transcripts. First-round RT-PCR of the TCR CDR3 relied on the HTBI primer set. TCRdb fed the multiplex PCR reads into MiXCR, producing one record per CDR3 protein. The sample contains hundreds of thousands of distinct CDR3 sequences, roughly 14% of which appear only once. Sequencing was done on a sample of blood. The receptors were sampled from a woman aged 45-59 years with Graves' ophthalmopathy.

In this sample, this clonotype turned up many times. The CDR3 nucleotides are TGTGCCAGCCTACACGACAGGACTAGCGGGGCGGATACGCAGTATTTT. Residues: CASLHDRTSGADTQYF. The V call is TRBV7-9, the J call TRBJ2-3, with 12 bases fitting TRBD2. Germline V CDR1 and CDR2: SEHNR, FQNEAQ (reference sequence). The CDR3 spans 16 residues. V lost 8 bases to trimming and J lost 6 bases; unmatched junction nucleotides: 12.

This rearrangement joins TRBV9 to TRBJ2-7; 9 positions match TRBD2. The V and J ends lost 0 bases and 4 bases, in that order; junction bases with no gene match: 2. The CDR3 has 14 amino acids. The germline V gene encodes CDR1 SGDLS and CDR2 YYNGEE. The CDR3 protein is CASSVAAGGYEQYF. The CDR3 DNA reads TGTGCCAGCAGCGTAGCCGCGGGAGGGTACGAGCAGTACTTC. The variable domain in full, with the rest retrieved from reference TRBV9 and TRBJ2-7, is DSGVTQTPKHLITATGQRVTLRCSPRSGDLSVYWYQQSLDQGLQFLIQYYNGEERAKGNILERFSAQQFPDLHSELNLSSLELGDSALYFCASSVAAGGYEQYFGPGTRLTVT.

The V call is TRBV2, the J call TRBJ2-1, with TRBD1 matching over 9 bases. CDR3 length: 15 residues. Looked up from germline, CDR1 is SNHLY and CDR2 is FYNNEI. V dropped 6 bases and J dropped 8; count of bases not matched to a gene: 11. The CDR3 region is CASSQLGQGGDEQFF. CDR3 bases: TGTGCCAGCAGCCAGCTGGGACAGGGCGGAGATGAGCAGTTCTTC.

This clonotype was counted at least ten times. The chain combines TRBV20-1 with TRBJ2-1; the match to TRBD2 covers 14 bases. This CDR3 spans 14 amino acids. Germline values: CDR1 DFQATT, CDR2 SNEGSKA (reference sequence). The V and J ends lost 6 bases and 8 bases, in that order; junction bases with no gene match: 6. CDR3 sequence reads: CSAEGLAGVDEQFF. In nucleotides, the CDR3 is TGCAGTGCAGAGGGACTAGCGGGAGTCGATGAGCAGTTCTTC.

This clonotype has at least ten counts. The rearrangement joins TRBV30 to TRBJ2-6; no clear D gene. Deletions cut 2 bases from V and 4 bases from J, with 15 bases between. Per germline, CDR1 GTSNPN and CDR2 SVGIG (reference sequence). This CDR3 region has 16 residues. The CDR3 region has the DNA TGTGCCTGGAGTACACCGAAATTTTCAGGGGCCAACGTCCTGACTTTC. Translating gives CAWSTPKFSGANVLTF.

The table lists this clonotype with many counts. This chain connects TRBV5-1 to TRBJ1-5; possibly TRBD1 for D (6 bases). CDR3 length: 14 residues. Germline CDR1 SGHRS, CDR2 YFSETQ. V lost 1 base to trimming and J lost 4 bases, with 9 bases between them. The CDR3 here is CASSLTGPNQPQHF. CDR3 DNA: TGCGCCAGCAGCTTGACAGGGCCAAATCAGCCCCAGCATTTT.

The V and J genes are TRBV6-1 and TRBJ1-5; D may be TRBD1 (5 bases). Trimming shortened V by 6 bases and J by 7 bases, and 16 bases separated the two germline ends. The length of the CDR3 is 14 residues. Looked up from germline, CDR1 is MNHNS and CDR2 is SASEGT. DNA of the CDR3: TGTGCCAGCAGAGGCCTGGGGCTACAGCAGCCCCAGCATTTT. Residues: CASRGLGLQQPQHF.

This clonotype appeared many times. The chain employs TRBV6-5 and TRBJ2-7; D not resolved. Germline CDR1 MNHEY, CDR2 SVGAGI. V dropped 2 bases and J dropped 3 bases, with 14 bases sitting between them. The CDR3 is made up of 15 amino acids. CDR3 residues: CASSYGGGSRYEQYF. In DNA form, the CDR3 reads TGTGCCAGCAGTTACGGTGGCGGATCCCGCTACGAGCAGTACTTC.

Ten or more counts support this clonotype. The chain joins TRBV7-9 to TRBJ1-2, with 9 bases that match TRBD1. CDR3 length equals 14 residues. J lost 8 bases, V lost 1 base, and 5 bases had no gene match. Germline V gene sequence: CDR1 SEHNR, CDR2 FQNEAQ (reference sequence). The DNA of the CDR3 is TGTGCCAGCAGCTTAGTAGGACAGGGGAGAGGCTACACCTTC. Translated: CASSLVGQGRGYTF.

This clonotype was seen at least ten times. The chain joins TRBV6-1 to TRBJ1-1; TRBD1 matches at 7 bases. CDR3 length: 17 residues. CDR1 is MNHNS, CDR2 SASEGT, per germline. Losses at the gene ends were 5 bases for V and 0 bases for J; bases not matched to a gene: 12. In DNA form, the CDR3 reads TGTGCCAGCAGTTACGCGCGCAGGGGGAGTCTGAACACTGAAGCTTTCTTT. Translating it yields CASSYARRGSLNTEAFF.

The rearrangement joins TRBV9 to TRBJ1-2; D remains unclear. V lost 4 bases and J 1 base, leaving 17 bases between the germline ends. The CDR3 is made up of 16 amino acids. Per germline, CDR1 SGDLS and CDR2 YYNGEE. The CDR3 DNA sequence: TGTGCCAGCAGCCCAAACCATGGACCGCTTAACTATGGCTACACCTTC. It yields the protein CASSPNHGPLNYGYTF.

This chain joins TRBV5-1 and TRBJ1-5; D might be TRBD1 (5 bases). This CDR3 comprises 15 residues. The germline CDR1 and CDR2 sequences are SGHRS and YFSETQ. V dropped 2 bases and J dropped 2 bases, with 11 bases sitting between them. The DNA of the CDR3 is TGCGCCAGCAGCTTCGGAGGGGATGGCAATCAGCCCCAGCATTTT. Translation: CASSFGGDGNQPQHF.

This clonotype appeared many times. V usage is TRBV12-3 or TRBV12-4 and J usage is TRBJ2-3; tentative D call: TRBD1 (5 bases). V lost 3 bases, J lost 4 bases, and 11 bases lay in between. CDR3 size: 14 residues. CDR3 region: CASSFRQGSDTQYF. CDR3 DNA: TGTGCCAGCAGTTTTCGGCAGGGATCAGATACGCAGTATTTT.

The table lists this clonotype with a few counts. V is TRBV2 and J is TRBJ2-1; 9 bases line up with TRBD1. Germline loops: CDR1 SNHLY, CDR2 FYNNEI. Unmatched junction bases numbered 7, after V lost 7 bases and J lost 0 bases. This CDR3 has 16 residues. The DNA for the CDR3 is TGTGCCAGCATCCGGGACAGGGCGACCTCCTACAATGAGCAGTTCTTC. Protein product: CASIRDRATSYNEQFF.

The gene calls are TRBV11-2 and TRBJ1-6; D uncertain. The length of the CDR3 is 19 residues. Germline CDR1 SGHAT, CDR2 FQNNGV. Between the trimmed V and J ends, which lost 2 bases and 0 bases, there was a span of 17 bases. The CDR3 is CASSLLWAPLGSYNSPLHF. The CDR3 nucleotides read TGTGCCAGCAGCTTACTATGGGCCCCCTTGGGCTCCTATAATTCACCCCTCCACTTT.

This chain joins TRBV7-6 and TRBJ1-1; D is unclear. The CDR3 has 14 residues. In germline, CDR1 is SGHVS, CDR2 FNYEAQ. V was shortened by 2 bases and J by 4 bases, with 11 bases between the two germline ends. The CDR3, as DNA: TGTGCCAGCAGCTTATCGGCGACTGGCACTGAAGCTTTCTTT. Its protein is CASSLSATGTEAFF. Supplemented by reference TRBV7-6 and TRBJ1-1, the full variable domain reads GAGVSQSPRYKVTKRGQDVALRCDPISGHVSLYWYRQALGQGPEFLTYFNYEAQQDKSGLPNDRFSAERPEGSISTLTIQRTEQRDSAMYRCASSLSATGTEAFFGQGTRLTVV.

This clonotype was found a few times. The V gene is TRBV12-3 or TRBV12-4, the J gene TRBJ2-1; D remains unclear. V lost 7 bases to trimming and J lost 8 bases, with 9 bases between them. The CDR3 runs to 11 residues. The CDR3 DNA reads TGTGCCAGCACCACTGGGGATGAGCAGTTCTTC. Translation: CASTTGDEQFF.

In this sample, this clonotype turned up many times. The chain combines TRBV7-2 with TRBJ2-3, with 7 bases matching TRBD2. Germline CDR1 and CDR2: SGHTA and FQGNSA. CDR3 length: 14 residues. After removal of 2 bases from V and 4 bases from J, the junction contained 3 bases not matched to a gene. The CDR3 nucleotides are TGTGCCAGCAGCTTATCCCTAGCGGCAGATACGCAGTATTTT. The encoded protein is CASSLSLAADTQYF. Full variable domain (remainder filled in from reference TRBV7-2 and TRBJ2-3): GAGVSQSPSNKVTEKGKDVELRCDPISGHTALYWYRQSLGQGLEFLIYFQGNSAPDKSGLPSDRFSAERTGGSVSTLTIQRTQQEDSAVYLCASSLSLAADTQYFGPGTRLTVL.

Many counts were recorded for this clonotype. CDR3 amino acids: CASSPPGQANEKLFF. The CDR3 DNA sequence: TGTGCCAGCTCACCGCCGGGACAAGCTAATGAAAAACTGTTTTTT. The V call is TRBV18, the J call TRBJ1-4; TRBD1 might be the D (6 bases). This CDR3 region has 15 residues. Trimming removed 3 bases from V and 3 bases from J, with 11 bases in between. CDR1 and CDR2 (germline): KGHSH, LQKENI.

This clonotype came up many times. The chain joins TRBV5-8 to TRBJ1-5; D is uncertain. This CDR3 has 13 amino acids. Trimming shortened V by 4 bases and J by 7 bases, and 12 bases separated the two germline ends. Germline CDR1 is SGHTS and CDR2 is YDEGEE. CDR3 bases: TGTGCCAGCAGCCAGGACGGGTACCAGCCCCAGCATTTT. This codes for CASSQDGYQPQHF.

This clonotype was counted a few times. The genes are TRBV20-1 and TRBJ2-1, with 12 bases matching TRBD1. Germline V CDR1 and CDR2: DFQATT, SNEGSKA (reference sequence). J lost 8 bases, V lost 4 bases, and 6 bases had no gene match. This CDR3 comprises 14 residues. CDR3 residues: CSAIAGTGGYEQFF. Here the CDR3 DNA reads TGCAGTGCTATAGCCGGGACAGGGGGCTATGAGCAGTTCTTC.

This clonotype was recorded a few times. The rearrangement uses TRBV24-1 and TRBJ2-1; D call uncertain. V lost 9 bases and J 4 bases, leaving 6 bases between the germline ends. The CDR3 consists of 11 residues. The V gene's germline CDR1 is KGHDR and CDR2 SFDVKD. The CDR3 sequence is CATQEYNEQFF. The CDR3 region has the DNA TGTGCCACCCAAGAGTACAATGAGCAGTTCTTC.

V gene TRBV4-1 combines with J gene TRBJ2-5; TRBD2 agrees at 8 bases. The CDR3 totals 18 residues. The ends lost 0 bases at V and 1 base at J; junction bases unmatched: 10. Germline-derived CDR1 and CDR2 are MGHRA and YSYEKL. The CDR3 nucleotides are TGCGCCAGCAGCCAAGATGAGACTAGCGCGGGGGTCCAAGAGACCCAGTACTTC. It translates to CASSQDETSAGVQETQYF.

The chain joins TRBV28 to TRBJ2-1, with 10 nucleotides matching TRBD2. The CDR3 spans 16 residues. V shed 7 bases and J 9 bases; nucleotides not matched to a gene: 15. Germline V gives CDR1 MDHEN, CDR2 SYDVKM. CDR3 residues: CASKWGPSGSYSEQFF. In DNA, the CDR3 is TGTGCCAGCAAATGGGGTCCTAGCGGGAGTTATAGTGAGCAGTTCTTC.

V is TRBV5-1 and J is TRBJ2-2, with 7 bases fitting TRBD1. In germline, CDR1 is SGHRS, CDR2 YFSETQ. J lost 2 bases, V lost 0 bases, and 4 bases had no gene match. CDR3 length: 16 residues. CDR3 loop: CASSLAGQTNTGELFF. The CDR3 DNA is TGCGCCAGCAGCTTGGCGGGACAGACCAACACCGGGGAGCTGTTTTTT.

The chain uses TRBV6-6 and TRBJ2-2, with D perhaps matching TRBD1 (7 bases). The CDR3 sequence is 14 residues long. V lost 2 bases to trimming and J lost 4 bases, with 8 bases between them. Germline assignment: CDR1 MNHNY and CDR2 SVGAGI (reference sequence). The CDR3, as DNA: TGTGCCAGCAGTTACCAGGGGGGCACCGGGGAGCTGTTTTTT. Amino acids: CASSYQGGTGELFF.